Shown below are 26 T cell receptor beta chains from a single sample sequenced in a study of blood T cells in healthy people across ages. Sample-barcoded 5' priming and a J-beta primer mix drove a second PCR of about 6 to 12 cycles. MiXCR, applied by TCRdb to the 5' RACE reads, yields one record per CDR3 protein. The sample has about 1.5 million distinct CDR3 sequences, 42% seen once; the top ten hold approximately 4%. The sequencing sample was made of blood. These receptor sequences come from a woman between 18 and 29 years old in good health.

This clonotype was counted only a few times. The genes are TRBV12-3 or TRBV12-4 and TRBJ1-2, with 9 bases fitting TRBD1. CDR3 length: 14 residues. V was clipped by 6 bases and J by 8 bases; unmatched bases: 10. CDR3 bases: TGTGCCAGCAGGTTCCGGGACAGGGTGGGAGGCTACACCTTC. Translation: CASRFRDRVGGYTF.

The chain uses TRBV7-2 and TRBJ1-4; TRBD1 is a possible D gene (5 bases). This CDR3 has 14 residues. The germline CDR1 and CDR2 sequences are SGHTA and FQGNSA. Trimming pared 5 bases from V and 8 bases from J, leaving 15 bases between. In DNA form, the CDR3 reads TGTGCCAGCAGCGCAAAGGGGTCCGGGGAAAAACTGTTTTTT. It specifies CASSAKGSGEKLFF.

Written as DNA, the CDR3 is TGTGCCAGCAGTGGAGGAATGAGGACAGGGAGGTGGACTGAAGCTTTCTTT. It yields the protein CASSGGMRTGRWTEAFF. The chain uses TRBV2 and TRBJ1-1, with TRBD1 matching 8 bases. The length of the CDR3 is 17 residues. CDR1 is SNHLY and CDR2 is FYNNEI in the germline V gene. V shed 4 bases and J 5 bases; nucleotides not matched to a gene: 15.

This rearrangement joins TRBV30 to TRBJ1-6; possible D gene TRBD1, 6 bases. This CDR3 comprises 12 residues. V was shortened by 4 bases and J by 14 bases, with 15 bases between the two germline ends. Looked up from germline, CDR1 is GTSNPN and CDR2 is SVGIG (reference sequence). The CDR3 sequence is CAWKGGVETLHF. The CDR3 DNA reads TGTGCCTGGAAAGGGGGGGTGGAAACCCTCCACTTT.

This clonotype turned up a few times. The gene calls are TRBV12-3 or TRBV12-4 and TRBJ1-2; no definite D call. Deletions cut 2 bases from V and 5 bases from J, with 18 bases between. There are 16 residues in the CDR3. The CDR3 sequence: CASSLSGPGLGYGYTF. The DNA of the CDR3 is TGTGCCAGCAGTTTATCTGGACCGGGCTTGGGATATGGCTACACCTTC.

This clonotype was observed a few times. The chain is built from TRBV7-2 and TRBJ2-3; 9 nucleotides line up with TRBD2. Trimming removed 6 bases from V and 2 bases from J; junction bases left unmatched: 9. CDR1 and CDR2 (germline): SGHTA, FQGNSA. CDR3 size: 16 residues. In DNA, the CDR3 is TGTGCCAGCAGAAAAACCGGGACTAGCAACACAGATACGCAGTATTTT. Its protein product is CASRKTGTSNTDTQYF.

Remarks on this clonotype: The junction and the germline gene differ at one end; a read error may be behind it. The chain uses TRBV3-1 and TRBJ1-4; 8 bases agree with TRBD1. The CDR3 has 14 residues. The V gene's germline CDR1 is LGHDT and CDR2 YNNKEL (reference sequence). CDR3 amino acids: CASSRQGPNKKMFF. The DNA for the CDR3 is TGTGCCAGCAGCCGACAGGGGCCCAATAAAAAAATGTTTTTT.

In this sample, this clonotype turned up a few times. The chain joins TRBV4-1 to TRBJ1-1, with D perhaps matching TRBD1 (6 bases). The CDR3 consists of 16 residues. Trimming cost V 3 bases and J 2 bases, with 16 bases left between them. CDR1 and CDR2 from the germline V gene are MGHRA and YSYEKL. The CDR3 here is CASSQDPSGANTEAFF. The CDR3 DNA reads as TGCGCCAGCAGCCAGGACCCGTCAGGGGCTAACACTGAAGCTTTCTTT.

This clonotype was counted only a few times. V and J are TRBV29-1 and TRBJ2-2, with TRBD1 identical over 10 bases. The germline gives CDR1 SQVTM, CDR2 ANQGSEA. The V gene end was trimmed by 6 bases and the J gene end by 8 bases; junction bases not matched to a gene: 9. The CDR3 loop spans 14 amino acids. This chain's CDR3 is CSVNDRGLYGELFF. Here the CDR3 DNA reads TGCAGCGTAAACGACAGGGGGCTTTATGGGGAGCTGTTTTTT.

The J gene is TRBJ2-5, the V gene TRBV20-1; 11 bases are a match to TRBD2. V trimming: 1 base; J trimming: 11 bases; junction bases outside the gene matches: 9. This CDR3 comprises 14 residues. Germline-derived CDR1 and CDR2 are DFQATT and SNEGSKA (reference sequence). The CDR3 loop is CSARGLAGGYEQYF. In DNA form, the CDR3 reads TGCAGTGCTAGAGGGCTAGCGGGAGGATATGAGCAGTACTTC.

The chain links TRBV12-3 or TRBV12-4 to TRBJ2-7, with D unclear. The CDR3 consists of 15 residues. Between the trimmed V and J ends, which lost 4 bases and 2 bases, there was a span of 15 bases. CDR3 nucleotide sequence: TGTGCCAGCAGTTCATCGTATCGGAGTACCTACGAGCAGTACTTC. Translating gives CASSSSYRSTYEQYF.

The chain uses TRBV7-2 and TRBJ1-5; 9 nucleotides line up with TRBD1. Trimming cost V 1 base and J 4 bases; bases outside gene matches: 2. The V gene's germline CDR1 is SGHTA and CDR2 FQGNSA. The CDR3 contains 15 residues. CDR3 DNA sequence: TGTGCCAGCAGCTTAGAACAGGGGGCAAATCAGCCCCAGCATTTT. As protein: CASSLEQGANQPQHF.

This clonotype came up many times. The chain employs TRBV7-2 and TRBJ1-2; 8 nucleotides match TRBD1. Germline CDR1 and CDR2: SGHTA and FQGNSA. V lost 5 bases to trimming and J lost 4 bases; unmatched junction nucleotides: 6. This CDR3 spans 14 amino acids. Written as DNA, the CDR3 is TGTGCCAGCAGCAACCGACAGGGGATCTATGGCTACACCTTC. Its protein product is CASSNRQGIYGYTF.

A single count supports this clonotype. At one of its ends the junction is not consistent with the germline gene, which may arise from a read error. This chain joins TRBV5-1 and TRBJ2-7; D unclear. This CDR3 comprises 12 residues. Germline CDR1 and CDR2: SGHRS and YFSETQ. The CDR3 region is CVSSDNYNEQYF. The CDR3 DNA reads TGCGTCAGCAGCGATAATTACAATGAGCAGTACTTC.

J is TRBJ2-1 and V is TRBV2, with 11 bases that match TRBD2. J was trimmed by 9 bases and V by 4 bases; bases with no gene match: 5. Germline V CDR1 and CDR2: SNHLY, FYNNEI. This CDR3 is 14 amino acids long. The CDR3 loop reads CASSVSGGAIEQFF. CDR3 bases: TGTGCCAGCAGTGTTAGCGGGGGGGCCATTGAGCAGTTCTTC.

V is TRBV5-1 and J is TRBJ2-3; D not certain. Between the trimmed V and J ends, which lost 4 bases and 5 bases, there was a span of 11 bases. CDR1 and CDR2 (germline): SGHRS, YFSETQ. There are 13 residues in the CDR3. The CDR3 loop is CASSLTLRDTQYF. DNA of the CDR3: TGCGCCAGCAGCCTTACTCTTCGAGATACGCAGTATTTT.

This clonotype was seen once. A read error may be the cause here, since a much bigger clone is one base away. The chain carries TRBV2 and TRBJ2-7; D possibly corresponds to TRBD1 (5 bases). Germline loops: CDR1 SNHLY, CDR2 FYNNEI. V was clipped by 3 bases and J by 12 bases, with 15 bases between them. The CDR3 has 12 residues. CDR3 in amino acids: CASSDRVDIRYF. CDR3 DNA sequence: TGTGCCAGCAGTGACAGGGTCGACATTCGGTACTTC.

The sample holds many counts of this clonotype. This chain uses TRBV25-1 with TRBJ2-7; no reliable D call. Germline CDR1 MGHDK, CDR2 SYGVNS. V gave up 3 bases and J gave up 2 bases, with 5 bases separating them. This CDR3 has 12 residues. This chain's CDR3 is CASSDRTYEQYF. The CDR3 DNA is TGTGCCAGCAGTGACAGAACCTACGAGCAGTACTTC.

This sequence joins TRBV20-1 and TRBJ2-1; a weak D match, TRBD2 (6 bases). V was trimmed by 5 bases and J by 12 bases, leaving 17 bases between them. The CDR3 runs to 12 residues. Germline CDR1 reads DFQATT; CDR2 reads SNEGSKA (reference sequence). CDR3 residues: CSAGWDSGGQFF. The CDR3 bases are TGCAGTGCTGGGTGGGACTCCGGCGGGCAGTTCTTC.

A remark on this clonotype: One end of the junction does not line up with germline, which may come from a read error. The chain recombines TRBV12-3 or TRBV12-4 with TRBJ2-1; 9 bases agree with TRBD1. This CDR3 comprises 16 residues. This CDR3 reads CARSLDGTGRYNEQFF. The DNA of the CDR3 is TGTGCCCGCAGTTTAGACGGGACAGGGAGGTACAATGAGCAGTTCTTC.

This chain joins TRBV6-1 and TRBJ2-1; tentatively, D is TRBD1 or TRBD2 (5 bases each). The germline V and J ends were trimmed by 4 bases and 1 base, with 11 bases remaining between them. This CDR3 has 15 amino acids. From germline, CDR1 is MNHNS and CDR2 SASEGT. CDR3 in DNA: TGTGCCAGCAGTGCTAGCAGGGCATCCTACAATGAGCAGTTCTTC. It encodes CASSASRASYNEQFF.

The chain is built from TRBV6-6 and TRBJ2-1; TRBD1 matches 9 bases. Trimming at V came to 6 bases and at J to 5 bases, leaving 8 bases not matched to a gene. The CDR3 consists of 15 residues. CDR1 and CDR2 from the germline V gene are MNHNY and SVGAGI (reference sequence). The CDR3 spells CASRREYRGHNEQFF. CDR3 in DNA: TGTGCCAGCAGGAGAGAGTACAGGGGGCACAATGAGCAGTTCTTC.

This chain joins TRBV7-8 and TRBJ2-3; 9 bases map to TRBD2. The CDR3 has 21 residues. Germline V gene sequence: CDR1 SGHVS, CDR2 FQNEAQ. V lost 0 bases to trimming and J lost 0 bases; unmatched junction nucleotides: 16. The CDR3 spells CASSLAPPNSGGFSSTDTQYF. The DNA of the CDR3 is TGTGCCAGCAGCTTAGCGCCCCCCAATAGCGGGGGCTTCTCTAGCACAGATACGCAGTATTTT.

This chain uses TRBV14 with TRBJ2-1; TRBD2 is a possible D gene (5 bases). In germline, CDR1 is SGHDN, CDR2 FVKESK. There are 16 residues in the CDR3. V dropped 0 bases and J dropped 2 bases, with 11 bases sitting between them. In DNA, the CDR3 is TGTGCCAGCAGCCAAGATGAGGGCCAGGCCTACAATGAGCAGTTCTTC. This gives the protein CASSQDEGQAYNEQFF.

The chain combines TRBV9 with TRBJ2-2; D not certain. V lost 2 bases and J lost 2, with 10 bases in between. The germline V gene has CDR1 SGDLS and CDR2 YYNGEE. CDR3 size: 15 residues. The CDR3 nucleotides are TGTGCCAGCAGCGTGCGTGGTGATAACACCGGGGAGCTGTTTTTT. This codes for CASSVRGDNTGELFF. Combining the CDR3 with reference TRBV9 and TRBJ2-2 gives the whole variable domain DSGVTQTPKHLITATGQRVTLRCSPRSGDLSVYWYQQSLDQGLQFLIQYYNGEERAKGNILERFSAQQFPDLHSELNLSSLELGDSALYFCASSVRGDNTGELFFGEGSRLTVL.

As concerns this clonotype: A much larger clonotype is one base distant, so this may be a read error. The rearrangement uses TRBV12-3 or TRBV12-4 and TRBJ2-6; D uncertain. V was cut by 4 bases and J by 5 bases, with 9 bases left in between. This CDR3 has 14 amino acids. The CDR3 region is CASSSVGRANVLTF. DNA for the CDR3: TGTGCCAGCAGTTCCGTAGGTAGGGCCAACGTCCTGACTTTC.